This record covers a single TCR beta chain. This entry belongs to a study of blood T cell repertoires in COVID-19. Original analysis: Amplifying reference gene primers gave estimates of nucleated cell counts. Profiled with immunoSEQ multiplex PCR; TCRdb holds only in-frame clones, not every one. The V and J calls and the clone size are those of that table, but D and trimming were determined from the DNA. The repertoire consists of some 150,000 clones, with roughly 83% occurring once and the leading ten covering 4.4%. V dropped 4 bases and J dropped 7 bases, with 17 bases sitting between them. This CDR3 contains 15 residues. Germline CDR1 and CDR2: SGHRS and YFSETQ.

The sequenced sample was PBMCs or T cells enriched from blood (not recorded which). V and J are TRBV5-1 and TRBJ2-2, with D perhaps matching TRBD2 (5 bases). This TCR was sampled from a woman in her 50s who had recovered from COVID-19. As DNA, the CDR3 is TGCGCCAGCAGCCTATTGGCCGTCGGGGTCGGGGAGCTGTTTTTT. Translation: CASSLLAVGVGELFF.